Listed below are T cell receptor beta chains from one sample, sequenced in a study of identical twins. TCRdb reprocessed the 5' RACE reads via MiXCR and lists one record per CDR3 protein. The sample has just under 550,000 distinct CDR3 sequences; around 15% are singletons. These records were also assigned to another study, of yellow fever vaccine responses in identical twins.

Sequencing input: CD4+ T cells sorted from blood. All receptors derive from a woman in her late teens or twenties in good health. Both conserved end residues are part of each CDR3. A D gene is named only where the DNA matches it firmly. Clone size appears in some rows only: once, few, many, or a class for an expanded clone.

d_gene,abundance,j_gene,v_gene,CDR3aa,CDR3nt
NA,few,TRBJ1-2,TRBV20-1,CSARAGASFNYGYTF,TGCAGTGCTAGGGCAGGGGCCTCTTTTAACTATGGCTACACCTTC
NA,NA,TRBJ1-5,TRBV5-6,CASSTGSSGEPQHF,TGTGCCAGCAGCACGGGGAGTTCTGGGGAGCCCCAGCATTTT
NA,few,TRBJ2-1,TRBV5-1,CASSLFPANEQFF,TGCGCCAGCAGCTTGTTCCCCGCCAATGAGCAGTTCTTC
TRBD2,NA,TRBJ2-1,TRBV20-1,CSASSSGSFYNEQFF,TGCAGTGCTAGCTCTAGCGGGAGTTTCTACAATGAGCAGTTCTTC
NA,few,TRBJ2-7,TRBV3-1,CASSPSDFAYEQYF,TGTGCCAGCAGCCCTTCGGACTTTGCCTACGAGCAGTACTTC
NA,few,TRBJ2-3,TRBV11-1,CASNPGSPNPTSTDTQYF,TGTGCCAGCAACCCCGGTTCCCCGAATCCAACTAGCACAGATACGCAGTATTTT
TRBD1,NA,TRBJ1-6,TRBV6-1,CASSVTGEGSLHF,TGTGCCAGCAGTGTGACAGGGGAAGGGTCCCTCCACTTT
TRBD2,many,TRBJ2-2,TRBV5-1,CASSLAGQNTGELFF,TGTGCCAGCAGCTTAGCGGGACAGAACACCGGGGAGCTGTTTTTT
TRBD1,few,TRBJ1-1,TRBV5-1,CASSLSKLGQDYTEAFF,TGCGCCAGCAGCTTGAGTAAGCTGGGACAGGACTACACTGAAGCTTTCTTT
NA,NA,TRBJ1-4,TRBV6-1,CASRRVPNEKLFF,TGTGCCAGCAGGCGGGTCCCTAATGAAAAACTGTTTTTT
NA,NA,TRBJ1-6,TRBV28,CASRTTGSLHF,TGTGCCAGCAGAACCACAGGGTCCCTCCACTTT
NA,NA,TRBJ2-3,TRBV28,CASSLLSSLADTQYF,TGTGCCAGCAGTCTACTGAGTTCCTTGGCAGATACGCAGTATTTT
TRBD2,few,TRBJ2-3,TRBV15,CATTSGGRVDTQYF,TGTGCCACCACTAGCGGGGGGCGCGTGGATACGCAGTATTTT
TRBD1,many,TRBJ1-1,TRBV12-3/TRBV12-4,CASRLRQGMNTEAFF,TGTGCCAGCAGACTTCGACAGGGGATGAACACTGAAGCTTTCTTT
TRBD1,NA,TRBJ2-1,TRBV5-1,CASSLRTGGGRADNEQFF,TGCGCCAGCAGCTTGAGGACAGGGGGCGGGCGCGCGGACAATGAGCAGTTCTTC
NA,NA,TRBJ2-7,TRBV12-3/TRBV12-4,CASSLNGNSYEQYF,TGTGCCAGCAGTTTAAACGGGAACTCCTACGAGCAGTACTTC
TRBD2,few,TRBJ2-1,TRBV29-1,CSIGTSGILHNEQFF,TGCAGCATAGGGACTAGCGGGATTCTACACAATGAGCAGTTCTTC
NA,NA,TRBJ1-3,TRBV20-1,CSAPYSYSGNTIYF,TGCAGTGCACCTTACAGTTACTCTGGAAACACCATATATTTT
TRBD1,NA,TRBJ1-4,TRBV20-1,CSANYRGTNEKLFF,TGCAGTGCTAACTACAGGGGCACTAATGAAAAACTGTTTTTT
NA,few,TRBJ2-2,TRBV11-1,CASRPGSYTNTGELFF,TGTGCCAGCAGGCCAGGGAGCTATACGAACACCGGGGAGCTGTTTTTT
NA,NA,TRBJ2-5,TRBV10-3,CAISQLGGETQYF,TGTGCCATCAGTCAACTAGGGGGGGAGACCCAGTACTTC
NA,many,TRBJ2-6,TRBV6-5,CASSFSGNSGANVLTF,TGTGCCAGCAGTTTTTCCGGGAACTCTGGGGCCAACGTCCTGACTTTC
NA,few,TRBJ1-1,TRBV20-1,CSATEAFF,TGCAGTGCCACAGAAGCTTTCTTT
NA,many,TRBJ2-2,TRBV3-1,CASSQGTGELFF,TGTGCCAGCAGCCAAGGAACCGGGGAGCTGTTTTTT
TRBD2,NA,TRBJ2-3,TRBV5-5,CASSPIAGGPTDTQYF,TGTGCCAGCAGCCCTATAGCGGGGGGGCCAACAGATACGCAGTATTTT
NA,NA,TRBJ2-1,TRBV10-3,CAISGGSSSYNEQFF,TGTGCCATCAGTGGCGGGTCTAGCTCCTACAATGAGCAGTTCTTC
TRBD2,few,TRBJ2-1,TRBV28,CASSMLAGGRYNEQFF,TGTGCCAGCAGTATGCTAGCGGGGGGTAGGTACAATGAGCAGTTCTTC
TRBD2,NA,TRBJ2-1,TRBV19,CASSQQREVKGNEQFF,TGTGCCAGTAGCCAACAGCGGGAGGTTAAGGGGAATGAGCAGTTCTTC
TRBD2,NA,TRBJ2-2,TRBV4-1,CASSPVPRTSGPGELFF,TGCGCCAGCAGCCCTGTCCCAAGGACTAGCGGCCCCGGGGAGCTGTTTTTT
TRBD1,few,TRBJ1-5,TRBV2,CASRAGTGSNQPQHF,TGTGCCAGCAGAGCCGGGACAGGGTCCAATCAGCCCCAGCATTTT
TRBD1,NA,TRBJ1-2,TRBV12-3/TRBV12-4,CASRGTGGYGYTF,TGTGCCAGCAGAGGGACAGGGGGCTATGGCTACACCTTC
NA,few,TRBJ2-7,TRBV10-3,CAIREPGRLYEQYF,TGTGCCATCAGGGAACCGGGACGCCTTTACGAGCAGTACTTC
NA,few,TRBJ1-5,TRBV11-2,CASSLSPAGANQPQHF,TGTGCCAGCAGCTTATCTCCGGCAGGGGCTAATCAGCCCCAGCATTTT